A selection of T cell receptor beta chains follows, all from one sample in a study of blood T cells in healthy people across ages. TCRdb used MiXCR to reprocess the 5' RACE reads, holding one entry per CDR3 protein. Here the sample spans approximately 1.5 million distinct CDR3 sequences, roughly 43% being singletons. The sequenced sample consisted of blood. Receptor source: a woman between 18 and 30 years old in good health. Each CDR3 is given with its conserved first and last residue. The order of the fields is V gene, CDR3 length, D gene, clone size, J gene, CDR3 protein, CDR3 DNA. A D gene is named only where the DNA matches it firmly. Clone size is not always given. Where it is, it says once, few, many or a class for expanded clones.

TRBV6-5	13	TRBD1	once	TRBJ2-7	CASSTRDRAEQYF	TGTGCCAGCAGTACCCGGGACAGGGCCGAGCAGTACTTC
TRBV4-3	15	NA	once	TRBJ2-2	CASSRSGSNTGELFF	TGCGCCAGCAGCCGCAGCGGGTCGAACACCGGGGAGCTGTTTTTT
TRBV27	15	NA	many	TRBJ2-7	CASSLSQGITYEQYF	TGTGCCAGCAGTTTAAGTCAGGGAATAACCTACGAGCAGTACTTC
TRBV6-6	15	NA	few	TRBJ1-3	CASSLDTFSGNTIYF	TGTGCCAGCAGTCTGGACACGTTCTCTGGAAACACCATATATTTT
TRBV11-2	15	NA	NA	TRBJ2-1	CASSTIGRLSMQSFF	TGTGCCAGCAGCACGATAGGGCGCCTTTCGATGCAGTCGTTCTTC
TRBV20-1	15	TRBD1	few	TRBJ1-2	CSARDPRQGQSGYTF	TGCAGTGCTAGAGATCCCCGACAGGGACAATCTGGCTACACCTTC
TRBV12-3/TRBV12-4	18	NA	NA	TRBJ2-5	CASSRETLSPSLYNEQYF	TGTGCCAGCAGCCGCGAAACCCTTTCACCCAGCCTGTACAATGAGCAGTACTTC
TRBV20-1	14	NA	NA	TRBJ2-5	CSARDPRGQETQYF	TGCAGTGCTAGAGATCCCCGCGGGCAAGAGACCCAGTACTTC
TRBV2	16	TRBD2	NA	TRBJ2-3	CASSEARLAVLDTQYF	TGTGCCAGCAGTGAAGCGCGACTAGCGGTGTTAGATACGCAGTATTTT
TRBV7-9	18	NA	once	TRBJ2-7	CASSLEELGHISYNEQYF	TGTGCCAGCAGCTTAGAGGAGCTAGGGCATATTTCCTACAATGAGCAGTACTTC
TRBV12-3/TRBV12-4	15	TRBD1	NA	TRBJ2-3	CASREDREVPDTQYF	TGTGCCAGCAGAGAAGACAGGGAAGTCCCAGATACGCAGTATTTT
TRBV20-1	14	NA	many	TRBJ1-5	CSARRRGYNQPQHF	TGCAGTGCTAGAAGGAGGGGATACAATCAGCCCCAGCATTTT
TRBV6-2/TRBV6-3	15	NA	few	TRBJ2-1	CASRGDGVNLNEQFF	TGTGCCAGCAGGGGAGACGGGGTTAACTTGAATGAGCAGTTCTTC
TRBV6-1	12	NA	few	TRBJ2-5	CASRTTAGTQYF	TGTGCCAGCAGGACCACCGCCGGGACCCAGTACTTC
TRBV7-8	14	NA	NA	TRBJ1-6	CASSLSFGYSPLHF	TGTGCCAGCAGCTTAAGCTTTGGATACTCACCCCTCCACTTT
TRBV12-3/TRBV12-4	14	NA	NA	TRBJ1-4	CATSIRDSGEKLFF	TGTGCCACTTCCATCCGAGACAGTGGGGAAAAACTGTTTTTT
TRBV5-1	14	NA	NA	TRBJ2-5	CASSLSQLSETQYF	TGCGCCAGCAGCTTATCTCAGCTATCGGAGACCCAGTACTTC